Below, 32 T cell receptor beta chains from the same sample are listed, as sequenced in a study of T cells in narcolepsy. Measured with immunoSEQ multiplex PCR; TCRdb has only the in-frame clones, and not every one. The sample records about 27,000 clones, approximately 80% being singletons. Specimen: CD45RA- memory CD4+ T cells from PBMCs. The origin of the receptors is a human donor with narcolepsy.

CDR3 coding DNA: TGCGCCAGCAGCTTGGATCCGGGACAGAACACTGAAGCTTTCTTT. Amino acid sequence: CASSLDPGQNTEAFF. The V and J genes are TRBV5-1 and TRBJ1-1, with D perhaps matching TRBD1 (6 bases). The CDR3 totals 15 residues. Trimming shortened V by 0 bases and J by 1 base, and 10 bases separated the two germline ends. Germline CDR1 reads SGHRS; CDR2 reads YFSETQ.

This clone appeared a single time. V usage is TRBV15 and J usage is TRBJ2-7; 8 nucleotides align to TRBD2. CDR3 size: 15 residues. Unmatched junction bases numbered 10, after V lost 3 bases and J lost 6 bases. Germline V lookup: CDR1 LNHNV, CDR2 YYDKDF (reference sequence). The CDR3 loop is CATSRARGGAREQYF. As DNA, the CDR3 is TGTGCCACCAGCAGGGCTCGGGGGGGGGCTCGCGAGCAGTACTTC.

CDR3 DNA sequence: TGTGCCAGCAGCTTAACGGCGGACAGTGAAGCTTTCTTT. It is translated as CASSLTADSEAFF. The chain combines TRBV7-7 with TRBJ1-1; maybe TRBD1 (6 bases). Germline V gives CDR1 SSHAT, CDR2 FNYEAQ (reference sequence). Trimming removed 2 bases from V and 7 bases from J, with 11 bases in between. The CDR3 runs 13 residues.

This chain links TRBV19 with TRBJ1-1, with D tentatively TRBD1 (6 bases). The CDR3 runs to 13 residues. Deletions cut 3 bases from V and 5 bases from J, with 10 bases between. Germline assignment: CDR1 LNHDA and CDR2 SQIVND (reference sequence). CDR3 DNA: TGTGCCAGTAGTATCAACAGGGAAACTGAAGCTTTCTTT. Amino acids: CASSINRETEAFF.

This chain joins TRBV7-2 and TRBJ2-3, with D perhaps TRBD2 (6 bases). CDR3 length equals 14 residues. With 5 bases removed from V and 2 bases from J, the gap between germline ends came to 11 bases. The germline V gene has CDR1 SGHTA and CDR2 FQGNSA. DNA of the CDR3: TGTGCCAGCAGCCCGGGACTCGACACAGATACGCAGTATTTT. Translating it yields CASSPGLDTDTQYF.

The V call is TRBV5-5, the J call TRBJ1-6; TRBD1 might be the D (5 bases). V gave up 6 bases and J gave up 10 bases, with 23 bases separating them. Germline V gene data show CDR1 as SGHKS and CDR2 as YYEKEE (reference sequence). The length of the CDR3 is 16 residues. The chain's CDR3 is CASTQLRAGVNSPLHF. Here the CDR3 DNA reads TGTGCCAGCACACAACTTCGAGCGGGGGTCAACTCACCCCTCCACTTT.

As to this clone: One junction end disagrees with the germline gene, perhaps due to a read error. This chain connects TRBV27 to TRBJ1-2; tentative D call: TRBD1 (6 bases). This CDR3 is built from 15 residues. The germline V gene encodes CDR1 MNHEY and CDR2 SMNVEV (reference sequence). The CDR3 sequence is CTSRPGQRANYGYTF. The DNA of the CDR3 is TGTACCAGCAGGCCCGGACAGCGAGCTAACTATGGCTACACCTTC.

CDR3 in amino acids: CASRNRKNEETQYF. DNA of the CDR3: TGTGCCAGCAGGAACCGGAAAAACGAAGAGACCCAGTACTTC. The chain uses TRBV6-1 and TRBJ2-5; D is ambiguous. Germline CDR1 is MNHNS and CDR2 is SASEGT. There are 14 residues in the CDR3. Trimming removed 6 bases at V and 3 bases at J, with 14 bases between.

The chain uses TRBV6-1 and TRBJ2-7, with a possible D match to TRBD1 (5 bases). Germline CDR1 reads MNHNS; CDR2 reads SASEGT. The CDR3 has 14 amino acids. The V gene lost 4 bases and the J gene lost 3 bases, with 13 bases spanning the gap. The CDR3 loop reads CASSAQGGFYEQYF. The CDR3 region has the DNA TGTGCCAGCAGTGCGCAGGGTGGATTCTACGAGCAGTACTTC.

CDR3 in DNA: TGTGCCAGCACCCCACCCGGGACTAGCGGTTCACGGGTCGGGGAGCAGTTCTTC. This gives the protein CASTPPGTSGSRVGEQFF. The genes are TRBV28 and TRBJ2-1; TRBD2 agrees at 11 bases. This CDR3 spans 18 amino acids. The J segment lost 10 bases and the V segment lost 7 bases, leaving 21 bases of the junction unmatched. The V gene's germline CDR1 is MDHEN and CDR2 SYDVKM.

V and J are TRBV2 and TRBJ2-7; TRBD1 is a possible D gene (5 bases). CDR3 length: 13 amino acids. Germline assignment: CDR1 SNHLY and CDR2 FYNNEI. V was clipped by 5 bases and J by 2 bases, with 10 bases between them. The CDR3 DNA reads TGTGCCAGCAGTTCCCAGGGAACCTACGAGCAGTACTTC. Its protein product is CASSSQGTYEQYF.

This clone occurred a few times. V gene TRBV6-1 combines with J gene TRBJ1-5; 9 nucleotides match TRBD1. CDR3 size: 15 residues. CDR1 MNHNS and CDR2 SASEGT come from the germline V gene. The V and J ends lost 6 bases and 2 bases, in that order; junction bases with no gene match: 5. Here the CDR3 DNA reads TGTGCCAGCAGACGGGACAGGGTTGGCAATCAGCCCCAGCATTTT. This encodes CASRRDRVGNQPQHF.

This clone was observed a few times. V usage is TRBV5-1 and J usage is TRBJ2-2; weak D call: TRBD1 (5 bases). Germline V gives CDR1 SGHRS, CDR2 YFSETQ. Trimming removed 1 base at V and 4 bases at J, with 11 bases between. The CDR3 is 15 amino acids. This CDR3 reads CASSLLDTSTGELFF. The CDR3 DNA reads TGCGCCAGCAGCTTGTTGGACACTTCCACCGGGGAGCTGTTTTTT.

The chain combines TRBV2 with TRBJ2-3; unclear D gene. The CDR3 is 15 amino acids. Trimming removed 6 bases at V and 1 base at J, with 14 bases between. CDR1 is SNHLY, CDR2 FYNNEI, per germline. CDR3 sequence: CASRDMGVGTDTQYF. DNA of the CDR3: TGTGCCAGCAGAGACATGGGTGTGGGCACAGATACGCAGTATTTT.

The CDR3 is CASRSDWGNEKLFF. For the CDR3, the DNA is TGTGCCAGCAGGTCGGATTGGGGTAATGAAAAACTGTTTTTT. V usage is TRBV6-5 and J usage is TRBJ1-4; D is undetermined. Germline V gene data show CDR1 as MNHEY and CDR2 as SVGAGI. CDR3 length: 14 residues. Trimming took 6 bases from V and 4 from J, leaving 12 bases between them.

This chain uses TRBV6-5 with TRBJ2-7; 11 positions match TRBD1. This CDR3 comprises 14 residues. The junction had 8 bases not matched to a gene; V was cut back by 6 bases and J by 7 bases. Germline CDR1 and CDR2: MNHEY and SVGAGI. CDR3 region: CASRGTGGLREQYF. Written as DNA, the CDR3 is TGTGCCAGCAGGGGGACAGGGGGATTGAGGGAGCAGTACTTC.

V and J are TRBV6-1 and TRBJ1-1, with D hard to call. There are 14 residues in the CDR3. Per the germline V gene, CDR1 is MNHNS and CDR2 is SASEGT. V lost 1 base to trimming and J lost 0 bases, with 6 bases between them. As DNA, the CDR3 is TGTGCCAGCAGTGAAGATAGCGTGAACACTGAAGCTTTCTTT. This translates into CASSEDSVNTEAFF.

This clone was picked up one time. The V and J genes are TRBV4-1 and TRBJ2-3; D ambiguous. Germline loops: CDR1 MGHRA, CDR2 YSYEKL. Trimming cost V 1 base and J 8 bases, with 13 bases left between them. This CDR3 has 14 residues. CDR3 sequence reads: CASSQGLSPRTQYF. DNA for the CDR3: TGCGCCAGCAGCCAAGGGCTGAGCCCCCGTACGCAGTATTTT.

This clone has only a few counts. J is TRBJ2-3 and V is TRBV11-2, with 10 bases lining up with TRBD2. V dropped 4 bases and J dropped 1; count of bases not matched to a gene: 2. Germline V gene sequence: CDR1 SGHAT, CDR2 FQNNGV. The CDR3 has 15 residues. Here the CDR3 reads CASSSGLAGTDTQYF. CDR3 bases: TGTGCCAGCAGCTCCGGACTAGCGGGCACAGATACGCAGTATTTT.

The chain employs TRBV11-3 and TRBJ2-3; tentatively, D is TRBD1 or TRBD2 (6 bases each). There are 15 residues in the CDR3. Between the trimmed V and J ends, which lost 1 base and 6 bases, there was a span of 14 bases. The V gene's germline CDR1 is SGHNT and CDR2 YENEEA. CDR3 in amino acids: CASSLVGGQGDTQYF. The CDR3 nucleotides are TGTGCCAGCAGCTTAGTCGGGGGTCAGGGGGATACGCAGTATTTT.

DNA of the CDR3: TGTGCCAGTAGTATTATTGGGACAGGGGGGCAGCCCCAGCATTTT. It codes for CASSIIGTGGQPQHF. The gene calls are TRBV19 and TRBJ1-5; TRBD1 matches at 11 bases. The V gene end was trimmed by 3 bases and the J gene end by 7 bases; junction bases not matched to a gene: 5. This CDR3 is 15 amino acids long. In germline, CDR1 is LNHDA, CDR2 SQIVND (reference sequence).

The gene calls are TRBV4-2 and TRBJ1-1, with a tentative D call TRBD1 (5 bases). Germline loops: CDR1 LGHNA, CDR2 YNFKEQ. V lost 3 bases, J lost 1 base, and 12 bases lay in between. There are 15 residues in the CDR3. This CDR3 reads CASSHARGANTEAFF. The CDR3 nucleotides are TGTGCCAGCAGCCACGCGCGAGGGGCGAACACTGAAGCTTTCTTT.

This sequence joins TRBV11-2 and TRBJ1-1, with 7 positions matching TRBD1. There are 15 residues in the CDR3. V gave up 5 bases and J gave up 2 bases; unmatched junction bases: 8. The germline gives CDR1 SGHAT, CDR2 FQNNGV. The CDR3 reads CASSNLQGSNTEAFF. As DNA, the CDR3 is TGTGCCAGCAGCAATCTACAGGGGTCCAACACTGAAGCTTTCTTT.

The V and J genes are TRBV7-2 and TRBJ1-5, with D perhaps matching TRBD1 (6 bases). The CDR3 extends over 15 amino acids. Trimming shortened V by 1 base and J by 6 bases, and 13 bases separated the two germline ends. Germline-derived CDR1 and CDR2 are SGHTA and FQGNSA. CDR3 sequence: CASSLGGRGLQPQHF. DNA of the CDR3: TGTGCCAGCAGCTTAGGGGGCCGGGGGCTTCAGCCCCAGCATTTT.

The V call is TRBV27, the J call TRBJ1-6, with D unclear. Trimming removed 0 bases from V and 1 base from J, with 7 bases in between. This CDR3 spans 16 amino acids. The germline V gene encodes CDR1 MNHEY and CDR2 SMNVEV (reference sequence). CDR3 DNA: TGTGCCAGCAGTTTATCGGAAGTGTCCTATAATTCACCCCTCCACTTT. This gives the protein CASSLSEVSYNSPLHF.

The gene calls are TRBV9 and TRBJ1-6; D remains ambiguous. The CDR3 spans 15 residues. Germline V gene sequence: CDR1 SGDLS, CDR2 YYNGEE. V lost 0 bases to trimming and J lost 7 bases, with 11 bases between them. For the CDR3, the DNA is TGTGCCAGCAGCGTAGAAGTGGACGGAAATTCACCCCTCCACTTT. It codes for CASSVEVDGNSPLHF.

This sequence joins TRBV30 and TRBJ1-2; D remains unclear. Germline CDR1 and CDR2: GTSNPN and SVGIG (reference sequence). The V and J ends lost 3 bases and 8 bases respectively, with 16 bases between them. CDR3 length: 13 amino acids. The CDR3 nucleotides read TGTGCCTGGAGCACGGTTGCCACTCGGGGCTACACCTTC. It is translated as CAWSTVATRGYTF.

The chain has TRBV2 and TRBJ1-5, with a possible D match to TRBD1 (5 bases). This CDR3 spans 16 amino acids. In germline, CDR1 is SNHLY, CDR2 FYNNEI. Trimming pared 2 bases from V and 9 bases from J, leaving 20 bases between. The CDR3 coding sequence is TGTGCCAGCAGTGAACAGGGAGCCCAATTTTGGAGGCCCCAGCATTTT. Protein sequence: CASSEQGAQFWRPQHF. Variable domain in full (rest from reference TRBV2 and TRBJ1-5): EPEVTQTPSHQVTQMGQEVILRCVPISNHLYFYWYRQILGQKVEFLVSFYNNEISEKSEIFDDQFSVERPDGSNFTLKIRSTKLEDSAMYFCASSEQGAQFWRPQHFGDGTRLSIL.

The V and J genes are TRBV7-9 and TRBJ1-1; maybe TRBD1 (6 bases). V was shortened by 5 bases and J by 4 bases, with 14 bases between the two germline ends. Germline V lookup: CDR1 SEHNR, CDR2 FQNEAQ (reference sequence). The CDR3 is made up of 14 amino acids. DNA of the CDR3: TGTGCCAGCAGCCAGAACCAGGGGAGCACTGAAGCTTTCTTT. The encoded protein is CASSQNQGSTEAFF.

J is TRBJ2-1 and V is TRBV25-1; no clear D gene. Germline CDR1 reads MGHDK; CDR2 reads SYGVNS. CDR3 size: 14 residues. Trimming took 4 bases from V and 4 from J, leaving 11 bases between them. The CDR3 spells CASSGASPYNEQFF. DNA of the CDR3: TGTGCCAGCAGTGGAGCCTCTCCTTACAATGAGCAGTTCTTC.

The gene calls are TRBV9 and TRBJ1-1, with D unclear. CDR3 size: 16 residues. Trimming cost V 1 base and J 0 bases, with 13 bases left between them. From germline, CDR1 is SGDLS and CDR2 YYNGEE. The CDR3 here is CASSVNPVGMNTEAFF. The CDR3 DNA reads TGTGCCAGCAGCGTAAACCCGGTAGGAATGAACACTGAAGCTTTCTTT.

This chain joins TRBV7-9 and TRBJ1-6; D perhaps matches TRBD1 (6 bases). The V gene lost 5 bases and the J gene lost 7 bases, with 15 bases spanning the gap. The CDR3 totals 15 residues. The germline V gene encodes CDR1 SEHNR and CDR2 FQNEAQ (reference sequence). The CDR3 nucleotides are TGTGCCAGCAGCAGAGGGGGGAACACGAATTCACCCCTCCACTTT. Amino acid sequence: CASSRGGNTNSPLHF.